These 27 T cell receptor beta chains were all obtained from the same sample, sequenced in a study of tissue T cells after allogeneic stem cell transplantation (dated by TCRdb to about 2022). The time point label, read with the paper, signifies: mouse harvest day 7 after allogeneic transplant. Mouse grafts combined 10^7 T-cell-depleted bone marrow cells with 10^6 splenic CD5+ T cells, given via tail vein injection. Library method: the immunoSEQ multiplex PCR assay. Entries here come from immuneACCESS through TCRdb and include only in-frame sequences with V and J called. Some clones fail to appear in such tables; in the studies checked, an unresolved V gene covers under half of the shortfall, and the cause of the remainder is unknown. For this sample the table gives just under 7,500 clones, of which 40% to 55% were detected only once. The ten biggest clones cover under 4% of the sample. The sample consisted of gut tissue. The origin of the receptors is a female BALB/c mouse given C57BL/6 T cells with graft-versus-host disease after an allogeneic hematopoietic cell transplant.

As regards this clone: Gene names are the mouse ones. The read is 1 residue too short to cover the CDR3 end, so that end is filled in from the germline J gene. The chain is built from TRBV14 and TRBJ2-4; D perhaps matches TRBD1 (6 bases). V was shortened by 5 bases and J by 5 bases, with 15 bases between the two germline ends. CDR3 size: 14 residues. The germline V gene has CDR1 SGHDT and CDR2 FRDEAV. CDR3 DNA, as far as it was read: TGTGCCAGCAGCCTACAGGGAGATATAAACACCTTGTAC. Its protein is CASSLQGDINTLY. The full CDR3 reads CASSLQGDINTLYF.

On this clone itself: The listed genes are named as in mouse. Read coverage stops 1 residue before the CDR3 terminus; the germline J gene supplies the remainder. The rearrangement joins TRBV31 to TRBJ2-5; D call uncertain. V lost 1 base, J lost 5 bases, and 4 bases lay in between. This CDR3 is 11 amino acids long. Germline loops: CDR1 GKSSPN, CDR2 SITVG. The sequenced CDR3 bases are TGTGCCTGGAGTCAAATAGACACCCAGTAC. This codes for CAWSQIDTQY. The whole CDR3 protein reads CAWSQIDTQYF.

This clone was seen more than once but under ten times. Gene and germline names: mouse. The CDR3 end lies 1 residue beyond the end of the read and is filled in from the germline J gene. The rearrangement joins TRBV26 to TRBJ1-3; D is uncertain. Germline V gene data show CDR1 as KGHPV and CDR2 as FQNQEV (reference sequence). V was shortened by 4 bases and J by 0 bases, with 7 bases between the two germline ends. There are 14 residues in the CDR3. The CDR3 is CASSRQDSGNTLYF. Partial CDR3 DNA: TGTGCCAGCAGTCGCCAGGATTCTGGAAATACGCTCTAT.

This clone has a handful of counts. Here the gene names and germline are mouse. The read gets to within 1 residue of the CDR3 end, and the germline J gene fills in the rest. The rearrangement links TRBV26 to TRBJ2-4, with D tentatively TRBD1 (6 bases). The V gene lost 2 bases and the J gene lost 3 bases, with 9 bases spanning the gap. This CDR3 is 14 amino acids long. The germline gives CDR1 KGHPV, CDR2 FQNQEV (reference sequence). The CDR3 spells CASSLAGQQNTLYF. The CDR3 DNA, read in part, is TGTGCCAGCAGTCTGGCGGGACAACAAAACACCTTGTAC.

In its sample, this clone ranks as medium-sized. The germline and genes are mouse ones. The CDR3 extends 1 residue past the end of the read, so its final part is completed from the germline J gene. V and J are TRBV26 and TRBJ2-2, with TRBD2 matching 10 bases. Trimming removed 8 bases from V and 0 bases from J; junction bases left unmatched: 0. The CDR3 contains 14 residues. The germline gives CDR1 KGHPV, CDR2 FQNQEV (reference sequence). The sequenced part of the CDR3 DNA is TGTGCCAGCGGACTGGGGGCAAACACCGGGCAGCTCTAC. Protein product: CASGLGANTGQLY. The entire CDR3 protein reads CASGLGANTGQLYF.

In this sample, this clone turned up a few times. Genes and germline are mouse. Read coverage stops 1 residue before the CDR3 terminus; the germline J gene supplies the remainder. V gene TRBV26 combines with J gene TRBJ1-4, with 8 bases fitting TRBD1. The CDR3 contains 15 residues. The V gene's germline CDR1 is KGHPV and CDR2 FQNQEV (reference sequence). With 4 bases clipped from V and 3 bases from J, the junction kept 4 bases outside the gene matches. CDR3 DNA, as far as it was read: TGTGCCAGCAGTCCCCGACAGGGGACCAACGAAAGATTATTT. Protein sequence: CASSPRQGTNERLF. From start to end, the CDR3 is CASSPRQGTNERLFF.

With respect to this clone: Genes here carry mouse names. The CDR3 end falls 1 residue outside the read, so it is completed with the germline J gene. The chain employs TRBV26 and TRBJ2-1, with D tentatively TRBD1 (5 bases). Germline V gene data show CDR1 as KGHPV and CDR2 as FQNQEV (reference sequence). Between the trimmed V and J ends, which lost 6 bases and 7 bases, there was a span of 10 bases. CDR3 size: 12 residues. CDR3 bases read: TGTGCCAGCAGCCCAGGGAGGGCTGAGCAGTTC. It is translated as CASSPGRAEQF. The CDR3, in full, reads CASSPGRAEQFF.

As to this clone: Mouse gene names apply. The read terminates 1 residue before the CDR3 end, so the remaining end is supplied by the germline J gene. V is TRBV13-3 and J is TRBJ2-1, with TRBD2 as a possible D gene (5 bases). V lost 2 bases to trimming and J lost 3 bases, with 9 bases between them. The CDR3 has 14 amino acids. The germline V gene has CDR1 NNHDY and CDR2 SYVADS. The DNA read from the CDR3 is TGTGCCAGCAGTGAAGGCTGGGCCTATGCTGAGCAGTTC. Amino acids: CASSEGWAYAEQF. The entire CDR3 reads CASSEGWAYAEQFF.

As to this clone: Mouse names are used for the genes. The CDR3 is cut off 1 residue early in the read; its end comes from the germline J gene. Other DNA sequences in this specimen translate into the identical CDR3. V and J are TRBV3 and TRBJ1-2; TRBD1 agrees at 9 bases. CDR3 length equals 13 residues. The trim removed 5 bases at V and 2 bases at J, leaving 0 bases unmatched. Germline V lookup: CDR1 SNHLY, CDR2 FYNGKV (reference sequence). Incomplete CDR3 DNA: TGTGCCAGCAGCGGACAGGGGAACTCCGACTACACC. Amino acid sequence: CASSGQGNSDYT. The entire CDR3 protein reads CASSGQGNSDYTF.

This clone was observed a few times. The genes are named according to mouse. CDR3 DNA, as far as it was read: TGCTCCAGCAGTCAAGACTGGGGGAAAGACACCCAGTAC. It specifies CSSSQDWGKDTQY. The complete CDR3 reads CSSSQDWGKDTQYF. V usage is TRBV23 and J usage is TRBJ2-5; the DNA was not compared with TRBD2, the D call given in the table. The DNA ends 1 residue before the CDR3 does, and the rest of the CDR3 is filled in from the germline J gene. There are 14 residues in the CDR3. Per the germline V gene, CDR1 is KGHTA and CDR2 is FQNQQP.

Points on this clone: Gene names follow the mouse nomenclature. CDR3 in amino acids: CASSSGQKAPLF. The part of the CDR3 DNA that was read is TGTGCCAGCAGCTCGGGACAGAAGGCTCCGCTT. The rearrangement joins TRBV3 to TRBJ1-5, with 7 bases aligning to TRBD1. The CDR3 is cut off 1 residue early in the read; its end comes from the germline J gene. The CDR3 has 12 residues. Trimming removed 4 bases from V and 8 bases from J; junction bases left unmatched: 2. Germline-derived CDR1 and CDR2 are SNHLY and FYNGKV (reference sequence).

A note on this clone: Gene names and germline match the mouse. The read ends 1 residue before the CDR3 terminus; that terminus is restored from the germline J gene. The J gene is TRBJ2-4, the V gene TRBV26, with D possibly matching TRBD1 (5 bases). Germline V lookup: CDR1 KGHPV, CDR2 FQNQEV (reference sequence). This CDR3 is built from 14 residues. Trimming pared 4 bases from V and 0 bases from J, leaving 8 bases between. Partial CDR3 DNA: TGTGCCAGCAGTCCGACAGCTAGTCAAAACACCTTGTAC. This codes for CASSPTASQNTLY. The complete CDR3 sequence is CASSPTASQNTLYF.

With regard to this clone: Mouse gene names apply. Read sequence stops 1 residue before the CDR3 end, and the germline J gene provides the missing end. The V gene is TRBV26, the J gene TRBJ2-5; tentatively, D is TRBD1 (6 bases). The CDR3 contains 12 residues. Trimming stripped 6 bases from V and 4 bases from J, with 8 bases between. CDR1 KGHPV and CDR2 FQNQEV come from the germline V gene (reference sequence). The CDR3 here is CASSGTKDTQYF. The part of the CDR3 DNA that was read is TGTGCCAGCAGCGGGACAAAAGACACCCAGTAC.

On this clone: Genes and germline come from the mouse. Sequencing ends 1 residue short of the CDR3 end; the germline J gene provides the rest. The chain recombines TRBV13-3 with TRBJ1-1; TRBD1 matches 8 bases. From germline, CDR1 is NNHDY and CDR2 SYVADS. J was trimmed by 3 bases and V by 5 bases; bases with no gene match: 6. This CDR3 comprises 14 residues. CDR3 bases read: TGTGCCAGCAGCCCGGACAGGGCGTACACAGAAGTCTTC. Its translation is CASSPDRAYTEVF. The full CDR3 is CASSPDRAYTEVFF.

By frequency in the sample, this clone is medium-sized. Mouse gene names apply. The CDR3 goes on 1 residue after the read ends, and that part is filled in from the germline J gene. The chain is built from TRBV26 and TRBJ1-2, with D hard to call. The CDR3 length is 13 residues. V was trimmed by 0 bases and J by 0 bases, leaving 2 bases between them. CDR1 is KGHPV and CDR2 is FQNQEV in the germline V gene (reference sequence). CDR3 in amino acids: CASSLSTNSDYTF. The sequenced CDR3 bases are TGTGCCAGCAGTCTGTCGACAAACTCCGACTACACC.

With regard to this clone: The listed genes are named as in mouse. The missing CDR3 end, 1 residue past where the read stops, is filled in from the germline J gene. The chain links TRBV3 to TRBJ2-1, with TRBD2 matching over 10 bases. CDR3 size: 15 residues. CDR1 is SNHLY, CDR2 FYNGKV, per germline (reference sequence). The V and J ends lost 5 bases and 3 bases, in that order; junction bases with no gene match: 4. This chain's CDR3 is CASSKTGGSYAEQFF. The CDR3 DNA, read in part, is TGTGCCAGCAGCAAGACTGGGGGGTCCTATGCTGAGCAGTTC.

This clone was recorded once. The gene names here belong to mouse. Partial CDR3 DNA: TGTGCAAGCAGCTTAGATAATAATTCGCCCCTCTAC. Translation: CASSLDNNSPLY. The full CDR3 reads CASSLDNNSPLYF. The V call is TRBV16, the J call TRBJ1-6, with D hard to call. The CDR3 end lies 1 residue beyond the end of the read and is filled in from the germline J gene. TRBJ1-6 is an ORF, with its function uncertain. The CDR3 is 13 amino acids. CDR1 SGHSA and CDR2 FRNQAP come from the germline V gene. Trimming shortened V by 0 bases and J by 5 bases, and 2 bases separated the two germline ends.

Turning to this clone: Mouse germline and gene names are used. Read data end 1 residue before the CDR3 end; the end is taken from the germline J gene. The chain links TRBV26 to TRBJ1-1; possibly TRBD1 for D (6 bases). V was cut by 6 bases and J by 6 bases, with 8 bases left in between. CDR3 length: 11 residues. Germline CDR1 is KGHPV and CDR2 is FQNQEV (reference sequence). The covered CDR3 bases are TGTGCCAGCAGGGGGGGCCCAGAAGTCTTC. It codes for CASRGGPEVF. The whole CDR3 is CASRGGPEVFF.

As regards this clone: Mouse gene names and germline throughout. The CDR3 goes on 1 residue after the read ends, and that part is filled in from the germline J gene. The rearrangement uses TRBV3 and TRBJ1-1; D remains unclear. The CDR3 extends over 14 amino acids. From germline, CDR1 is SNHLY and CDR2 FYNGKV (reference sequence). V was shortened by 2 bases and J by 0 bases, with 7 bases between the two germline ends. CDR3 DNA, as far as it was read: TGTGCCAGCAGCTTACAGACTGCAAACACAGAAGTCTTC. It encodes CASSLQTANTEVF. In full, the CDR3 reads CASSLQTANTEVFF.

Details on this clone: Any gene name here is a mouse gene name. The CDR3 extends 1 residue past the end of the read, so its final part is completed from the germline J gene. The rearrangement joins TRBV16 to TRBJ2-4, with D hard to call. Per the germline V gene, CDR1 is SGHSA and CDR2 is FRNQAP. The CDR3 length is 14 residues. The V end lost 0 bases, the J end lost 0 bases, and 4 bases lay between the germline ends. This CDR3 is CASSLDNSQNTLYF. Incomplete CDR3 DNA: TGTGCAAGCAGCTTAGATAACAGTCAAAACACCTTGTAC.

Concerning this clone itself: Germline and genes: mouse. The DNA ends 1 residue before the CDR3 does, and the rest of the CDR3 is filled in from the germline J gene. J is TRBJ2-3 and V is TRBV2; possibly TRBD1 for D (5 bases). The CDR3 covers 15 residues. Per the germline V gene, CDR1 is LGHNA and CDR2 is YSYQKL. V was cut by 2 bases and J by 1 base, with 10 bases left in between. CDR3 residues: CASSQLREGAETLYF. The CDR3 DNA, read in part, is TGTGCCAGCAGCCAACTCAGGGAAGGTGCAGAAACGCTGTAT.

For this clone: Gene names are mouse gene names. Read coverage stops 1 residue before the CDR3 terminus; the germline J gene supplies the remainder. This specimen includes other DNA sequences encoding the same CDR3. J is TRBJ1-3 and V is TRBV26, with D uncertain. The germline CDR1 and CDR2 sequences are KGHPV and FQNQEV (reference sequence). CDR3 length: 14 residues. V was clipped by 3 bases and J by 0 bases, with 6 bases between them. CDR3 bases read: TGTGCCAGCAGTCTAGGGAATTCTGGAAATACGCTCTAT. Translating it yields CASSLGNSGNTLY. The whole CDR3 is CASSLGNSGNTLYF.

To note about this clone: The germline and genes are mouse ones. The CDR3 extends 1 residue past the end of the read, so its final part is completed from the germline J gene. The rearrangement joins TRBV26 to TRBJ2-1; TRBD1 or TRBD2 may be the D gene (5 bases each). The V gene lost 2 bases and the J gene lost 1 base, with 12 bases spanning the gap. From germline, CDR1 is KGHPV and CDR2 FQNQEV (reference sequence). The CDR3 contains 16 residues. The sequenced part of the CDR3 DNA is TGTGCCAGCAGTCTGGAGGGGCGCAGGAACTATGCTGAGCAGTTC. It specifies CASSLEGRRNYAEQF. The whole CDR3 sequence reads CASSLEGRRNYAEQFF. The variable domain in full, completed from reference TRBV26 and TRBJ2-1, reads NSKVIQTPRYLVKGQGQKAKMRCIPEKGHPVVFWYQQNKNNEFKFLINFQNQEVLQQIDMTEKRFSAECPSNSPCSLEIQSSEAGDSALYLCASSLEGRRNYAEQFFGPGTRLTVL.

Details on this clone: Mouse germline and gene names are used. The read ends 1 residue before the CDR3 terminus; that terminus is restored from the germline J gene. The gene calls are TRBV26 and TRBJ2-1; TRBD2 aligns across 8 bases. With 2 bases clipped from V and 2 bases from J, the junction kept 2 bases outside the gene matches. The CDR3 sequence is 15 residues long. In germline, CDR1 is KGHPV, CDR2 FQNQEV (reference sequence). CDR3 sequence: CASSLEDWDYAEQFF. Incomplete CDR3 DNA: TGTGCCAGCAGTCTGGAGGACTGGGACTATGCTGAGCAGTTC. Full variable domain (remainder filled in from reference TRBV26 and TRBJ2-1): NSKVIQTPRYLVKGQGQKAKMRCIPEKGHPVVFWYQQNKNNEFKFLINFQNQEVLQQIDMTEKRFSAECPSNSPCSLEIQSSEAGDSALYLCASSLEDWDYAEQFFGPGTRLTVL.

For this clone: The germline and genes are mouse ones. The read ends 1 residue shy of where the CDR3 ends; the end is completed using the germline J gene. V is TRBV23 and J is TRBJ2-4. From germline, CDR1 is KGHTA and CDR2 FQNQQP. This CDR3 has 15 amino acids. CDR3 bases read: TGCTCCAGCAGTCAATCGATTGGGCGTCAAAACACCTTGTAC. Translated, it gives CSSSQSIGRQNTLY. The whole CDR3 protein reads CSSSQSIGRQNTLYF. The variable domain in full, completed from reference TRBV23 and TRBJ2-4, reads DAAVTQKPRYLIKMKGQEAEMKCIPEKGHTAVFWYQQKQSKELKFLIYFQNQQPLDQIDMVKERFSAVCPSSSLCSLGIRTCEAEDSALYLCSSSQSIGRQNTLYFGAGTRLSVL.

This clone was seen only a few times. Germline and genes: mouse. The CDR3 extends 1 residue past the end of the read, so its final part is completed from the germline J gene. The J gene is TRBJ1-2, the V gene TRBV26; 9 positions agree with TRBD1. The germline V gene encodes CDR1 KGHPV and CDR2 FQNQEV (reference sequence). The CDR3 totals 14 residues. V trimming: 3 bases; J trimming: 4 bases; junction bases outside the gene matches: 3. The DNA read from the CDR3 is TGTGCCAGCAGTCTACAGGGGGCGGGCTCCGACTACACC. The encoded protein is CASSLQGAGSDYT. Given in full, the CDR3 is CASSLQGAGSDYTF. The whole variable domain, filled in from reference TRBV26 and TRBJ1-2, reads NSKVIQTPRYLVKGQGQKAKMRCIPEKGHPVVFWYQQNKNNEFKFLINFQNQEVLQQIDMTEKRFSAECPSNSPCSLEIQSSEAGDSALYLCASSLQGAGSDYTFGSGTRLLVI.

On this clone itself: All gene names here are mouse names. Sequencing ends 1 residue short of the CDR3 end; the germline J gene provides the rest. The chain uses TRBV19 and TRBJ1-1; possible D gene TRBD1, 6 bases. Germline CDR1 reads FNHDT; CDR2 reads SITEND (reference sequence). The CDR3 runs 12 residues. V lost 2 bases and J 6 bases, leaving 8 bases between the germline ends. Incomplete CDR3 DNA: TGTGCCAGCAGTATGGGACACTCAGAAGTCTTC. Protein sequence: CASSMGHSEVF. The whole CDR3 is CASSMGHSEVFF. The full variable domain, completed using reference TRBV19 and TRBJ1-1, is GGIITQTPKFLIGQEGQKLTLKCQQNFNHDTMYWYRQDSGKGLRLIYYSITENDLQKGDLSEGYDASREKKSSFSLTVTSAQKNEMAVFLCASSMGHSEVFFGKGTRLTVV.